Presented here are 2 T cell receptor beta chains from one specimen sequenced in a study of cytomegalovirus exposure and HLA in healthy donors. Amplification used 60 Vbeta primers and 13 Jbeta primers. The table came from immunoSEQ multiplex PCR; TCRdb's copy has only in-frame clones and leaves some out. The sample carries about 140,000 clones, about four fifths recorded once. Specimen: PBMCs. The receptors come from a woman between 40 and 55 years old in good health and CMV-seropositive.

The chain employs TRBV14 and TRBJ1-2; D is unclear. The CDR3 spans 13 residues. Per the germline V gene, CDR1 is SGHDN and CDR2 is FVKESK. V lost 1 base and J lost 2, with 5 bases in between. CDR3 region: CASSQGQNYGYTF. As DNA, the CDR3 is TGTGCCAGCAGCCAAGGACAAAACTATGGCTACACCTTC.

The genes are TRBV28 and TRBJ2-5; weak D call: TRBD2 (5 bases). This CDR3 region has 15 residues. V lost 4 bases to trimming and J lost 4 bases, with 16 bases between them. Germline V gives CDR1 MDHEN, CDR2 SYDVKM. The chain's CDR3 is CASSSRGLGSETQYF. CDR3 sequence (DNA): TGTGCCAGCAGTTCCCGCGGGCTGGGGTCAGAGACCCAGTACTTC.